Listed here are 23 T cell receptor beta chains from one sample, sequenced in a study of T cell repertoires in cytomegalovirus infection (dated by TCRdb to the late 2010s). The run used an Illumina HiSeq 1500. In TCRdb, the public reads were trimmed at Q25 with fastp and aligned with MiXCR, with productive beta chains retained. Each CDR3 protein gets just one entry, which takes the most common genes and DNA from the rows behind it. This sample holds about 400,000 distinct CDR3 sequences; 15% to 20% were observed only once. The top ten hold about 10% of the sample. The sample taken for sequencing was PBMCs. These TCRs come from a human donor in good health (CMV status not recorded). Some clones in this sample may be carry-over from other donors' samples.

This clonotype was counted between two and nine times. This chain uses TRBV20-1 with TRBJ1-1, with no clear D. Germline V gene lookup returns CDR1 DFQATT and CDR2 SNEGSKA (reference sequence). The CDR3 runs to 12 residues. Trimming stripped 6 bases from V and 1 base from J, with 9 bases between. The CDR3 here is CSAPLRNTEAFF. The CDR3 region has the DNA TGCAGTGCCCCCTTACGGAACACTGAAGCTTTCTTT.

This clonotype came up a few times. The rearrangement links TRBV6-6 to TRBJ2-7; possible D gene TRBD2, 6 bases. This CDR3 has 15 residues. Looked up from germline, CDR1 is MNHNY and CDR2 is SVGAGI (reference sequence). The ends were cut back, 6 bases at V and 5 bases at J, with 20 bases in the middle. The CDR3 spells CASSRGRPAGNEQYF. The CDR3 DNA reads as TGTGCCAGCAGCCGAGGGAGGCCGGCCGGGAACGAGCAGTACTTC.

This clonotype was seen a few times. The chain links TRBV12-5 to TRBJ1-4; TRBD1 is a possible D gene (5 bases). Germline V CDR1 and CDR2: LGHNT, FRNRAP. The CDR3 has 17 amino acids. With 4 bases removed from V and 0 bases from J, the gap between germline ends came to 15 bases. The CDR3 loop is CASGWSSGSATNEKLFF. The CDR3 region has the DNA TGTGCTAGTGGTTGGAGCTCAGGGAGCGCAACTAATGAAAAACTGTTTTTT.

The genes are TRBV7-2 and TRBJ2-7; D is unclear. Germline loops: CDR1 SGHTA, CDR2 FQGNSA. This CDR3 is 13 amino acids long. With 2 bases removed from V and 4 bases from J, the gap between germline ends came to 9 bases. CDR3 in amino acids: CASSLNHPYEQYF. Written as DNA, the CDR3 is TGTGCCAGCAGCTTAAACCACCCTTACGAGCAGTACTTC.

This clonotype was observed many times. The CDR3 nucleotides are TGCGCCAGCAGCCAAGCTGGGGACTATGGCTACACCTTC. This sequence encodes CASSQAGDYGYTF. The chain has TRBV4-1 and TRBJ1-2; D remains ambiguous. The CDR3 is made up of 13 amino acids. Trimming cost V 1 base and J 3 bases, with 6 bases left between them. CDR1 and CDR2 from the germline V gene are MGHRA and YSYEKL.

This clonotype has a handful of counts. The genes are TRBV7-2 and TRBJ2-1; perhaps TRBD2 as D (6 bases). Per the germline V gene, CDR1 is SGHTA and CDR2 is FQGNSA. V was shortened by 3 bases and J by 0 bases, with 9 bases between the two germline ends. This CDR3 has 15 residues. The CDR3 region has the DNA TGTGCCAGCAGCTTGGACGGGGGCTCCTACAATGAGCAGTTCTTC. Its protein product is CASSLDGGSYNEQFF.

This rearrangement joins TRBV2 to TRBJ2-1, with D hard to call. CDR3 length: 14 amino acids. V dropped 7 bases and J dropped 1 base, with 11 bases sitting between them. Germline V gene lookup returns CDR1 SNHLY and CDR2 FYNNEI. The CDR3: CASTPTRSYNEQFF. Here the CDR3 DNA reads TGTGCCAGCACCCCGACACGATCCTACAATGAGCAGTTCTTC.

This clonotype showed up many times. The gene calls are TRBV7-6 and TRBJ2-3; 7 bases agree with TRBD2. Germline lookup yields CDR1 SGHVS and CDR2 FNYEAQ. V dropped 0 bases and J dropped 2; count of bases not matched to a gene: 5. This CDR3 contains 16 residues. Here the CDR3 reads CASSLASGRFTDTQYF. As DNA, the CDR3 is TGTGCCAGCAGCTTAGCTAGCGGGCGATTCACAGATACGCAGTATTTT.

The chain is built from TRBV11-2 and TRBJ1-2; no firm D call. V shed 5 bases and J shed 5 bases, with 24 bases lying between them. The germline V gene has CDR1 SGHAT and CDR2 FQNNGV. The CDR3 contains 17 residues. The CDR3 region is CASSIKPGVRQYYGYTF. CDR3 bases: TGTGCCAGCAGCATAAAACCCGGGGTTCGGCAGTATTATGGCTACACCTTC. The full variable domain, its missing parts supplied by reference TRBV11-2 and TRBJ1-2, is EAGVAQSPRYKIIEKRQSVAFWCNPISGHATLYWYQQILGQGPKLLIQFQNNGVVDDSQLPKDRFSAERLKGVDSTLKIQPAKLEDSAVYLCASSIKPGVRQYYGYTFGSGTRLTVV.

The V gene is TRBV19, the J gene TRBJ2-2, with D unresolved. The CDR3 is made up of 10 amino acids. Trimming removed 8 bases at V and 7 bases at J, with 5 bases between. In germline, CDR1 is LNHDA, CDR2 SQIVND (reference sequence). CDR3 protein: CASFGGELFF. The CDR3 DNA is TGTGCCAGTTTTGGCGGGGAGCTGTTTTTT.

This clonotype was recorded many times. V usage is TRBV12-3 or TRBV12-4 and J usage is TRBJ1-5, with D unresolved. The length of the CDR3 is 15 residues. V lost 6 bases, J lost 2 bases, and 14 bases lay in between. As DNA, the CDR3 is TGTGCCAGCAGCTCCGACGGGTACGGCAATCAGCCCCAGCATTTT. Its translation is CASSSDGYGNQPQHF.

This clonotype was picked up a small number of times. The rearrangement joins TRBV7-9 to TRBJ1-1; D uncertain. The CDR3 has 10 amino acids. Trimming took 0 bases from V and 11 from J, leaving 4 bases between them. The germline CDR1 and CDR2 sequences are SEHNR and FQNEAQ (reference sequence). The CDR3 DNA reads TGTGCCAGCAGCTTAGCCACGGCTTTCTTT. Protein: CASSLATAFF.

J is TRBJ2-4 and V is TRBV4-1; D remains ambiguous. The CDR3 has 16 amino acids. CDR1 and CDR2 from the germline V gene are MGHRA and YSYEKL. V lost 2 bases, J lost 5 bases, and 16 bases lay in between. The CDR3 DNA sequence: TGCGCCAGCAGCCAAAGGCCCCTGAGGCTTCAAAACATTCAGTACTTC. It yields the protein CASSQRPLRLQNIQYF.

This clonotype was recorded at least ten times. The chain joins TRBV7-2 to TRBJ2-3, with a weak D call TRBD1 (6 bases). There are 14 residues in the CDR3. V was shortened by 8 bases and J by 0 bases, with 12 bases between the two germline ends. Germline CDR1 SGHTA, CDR2 FQGNSA. The CDR3 sequence is CASVPRGSTDTQYF. CDR3 nucleotide sequence: TGTGCCAGCGTGCCCAGGGGAAGCACAGATACGCAGTATTTT.

The V and J genes are TRBV10-3 and TRBJ1-5; D is possibly TRBD1 (6 bases). This CDR3 comprises 15 residues. CDR1 and CDR2 (germline): ENHRY, SYGVKD. Trimming removed 3 bases at V and 7 bases at J, with 16 bases between. The CDR3 reads CAISDLGGAGQPQHF. The CDR3 bases are TGTGCCATCAGTGATTTAGGGGGTGCAGGGCAGCCCCAGCATTTT.

This chain uses TRBV7-2 with TRBJ1-6; unclear D gene. Per germline, CDR1 SGHTA and CDR2 FQGNSA. Trimming stripped 1 base from V and 7 bases from J, with 8 bases between. There are 14 residues in the CDR3. The CDR3 protein is CASSLGRLNSPLHF. CDR3 nucleotides: TGTGCCAGCAGCTTAGGGAGGCTCAATTCACCCCTCCACTTT.

The V call is TRBV6-1, the J call TRBJ2-1; D remains unclear. V lost 2 bases and J lost 8, with 22 bases in between. This CDR3 contains 17 residues. The germline CDR1 and CDR2 sequences are MNHNS and SASEGT. CDR3 in amino acids: CASSELHRQLKWDEQFF. DNA of the CDR3: TGTGCCAGCAGTGAACTCCATCGTCAACTCAAATGGGATGAGCAGTTCTTC.

J is TRBJ2-7 and V is TRBV6-2 or TRBV6-3, with 8 bases matching TRBD1. The CDR3 runs 15 residues. V gave up 10 bases and J gave up 0 bases; unmatched junction bases: 11. CDR1 and CDR2 from the germline V gene are MNHEY and SVGEGT. The CDR3 region is CATEPLQGASYEQYF. The CDR3 coding sequence is TGTGCCACCGAGCCACTCCAGGGGGCCTCCTACGAGCAGTACTTC.

This clonotype was seen a few times. This chain connects TRBV5-4 to TRBJ1-2, with a possible D match to TRBD1 (6 bases). This CDR3 has 13 residues. Germline-derived CDR1 and CDR2 are SGHNT and YYREEE (reference sequence). V was trimmed by 4 bases and J by 8 bases, leaving 15 bases between them. CDR3 DNA sequence: TGTGCCAGCAGCGTACAACAGGGCATAGGCTACACCTTC. This translates into CASSVQQGIGYTF.

This clonotype was observed many times. The V call is TRBV7-2, the J call TRBJ2-2, with D perhaps matching TRBD1 (6 bases). CDR1 and CDR2 from the germline V gene are SGHTA and FQGNSA. The CDR3 spans 16 residues. V was clipped by 1 base and J by 3 bases, with 12 bases between them. DNA of the CDR3: TGTGCCAGCAGCTTAGGTGGCCAGGGGCACACCGGGGAGCTGTTTTTT. Amino acid sequence: CASSLGGQGHTGELFF. Filled out from reference TRBV7-2 and TRBJ2-2, the complete variable domain reads GAGVSQSPSNKVTEKGKDVELRCDPISGHTALYWYRQSLGQGLEFLIYFQGNSAPDKSGLPSDRFSAERTGGSVSTLTIQRTQQEDSAVYLCASSLGGQGHTGELFFGEGSRLTVL.

This clonotype was found many times. This chain joins TRBV7-9 and TRBJ2-7; 7 positions match TRBD1. The V segment lost 5 bases and the J segment 3 bases; nucleotides outside the gene matches: 10. The CDR3 is made up of 15 amino acids. Germline CDR1 is SEHNR and CDR2 is FQNEAQ (reference sequence). CDR3 nucleotide sequence: TGTGCCAGCAGCACCCCAGAACAGGGGATCTACGAGCAGTACTTC. Translating gives CASSTPEQGIYEQYF.

This clonotype was recorded at least ten times. The gene calls are TRBV12-3 or TRBV12-4 and TRBJ2-7; D might be TRBD2 (5 bases). This CDR3 contains 20 residues. V was pared by 5 bases and J by 0 bases, with 29 bases between. The CDR3 DNA is TGTGCCAGCAGTGTACCGGGAAACCAGTGGGATGAGGACGACTCCTACGAGCAGTACTTC. Protein: CASSVPGNQWDEDDSYEQYF.

The J gene is TRBJ2-7, the V gene TRBV6-5, with TRBD2 matching over 7 bases. The CDR3 extends over 14 amino acids. Germline V gives CDR1 MNHEY, CDR2 SVGAGI. The junction had 5 bases not matched to a gene; V was cut back by 0 bases and J by 6 bases. The CDR3: CASSYSKGEGEQYF. The DNA of the CDR3 is TGTGCCAGCAGTTACTCCAAAGGGGAGGGCGAGCAGTACTTC.